This T cell receptor beta chain emerged from a study of blood T cell repertoires in COVID-19. This CDR3 comprises 14 residues. The V and J ends lost 0 bases and 3 bases respectively, with 7 bases between them. Germline-derived CDR1 and CDR2 are SGDLS and YYNGEE. Produced via immunoSEQ multiplex PCR; TCRdb's table is partial and in-frame only. The repertoire holds over 300,000 clones, with nearly 90% as singletons. This sequence joins TRBV9 and TRBJ1-5; D is undetermined. This sequence originates from a man younger than 35 with active or convalescent COVID-19. Sequences were obtained from peripheral blood. The CDR3 DNA is TGTGCCAGCAGCGTAGGGCTGAACAATCAGCCCCAGCATTTT. Its translation: CASSVGLNNQPQHF.